This is a list of T cell receptor beta chains from one sample in a study of blood T cell repertoires in COVID-19. Sequencing used immunoSEQ multiplex PCR; TCRdb keeps in-frame clones, though not all of them. The table has over 200,000 clones, around 90% seen once. Sequenced input: PBMCs or T cells enriched from blood (not recorded which). These receptors all stem from a man younger than 35 with acute COVID-19. Each CDR3 is given with its conserved first and last residue. Each record gives: CDR3 protein, CDR3 DNA, D gene, CDR3 length, V gene, clone size, J gene. A D gene is named only where the DNA matches it firmly. Expanded clones get a size class; other rows say once, few or many, or leave the size out.

CDR3aa: CASVRHGLAAFREQYF
CDR3nt: TGTGCTAGTGTTCGACACGGGCTAGCGGCTTTTAGGGAGCAGTACTTC
d_gene: TRBD2
len: 16
v_gene: TRBV12-5
abundance: once
j_gene: TRBJ2-7

CDR3aa: CASSVRPGYNEQFF
CDR3nt: TGCGCCAGCAGTGTCCGTCCAGGGTACAATGAGCAGTTCTTC
d_gene: .
len: 14
v_gene: TRBV10-2
abundance: once
j_gene: TRBJ2-1

CDR3aa: CASSSTSFSGNTIYF
CDR3nt: TGCGCCAGCAGCTCCACGAGCTTCTCTGGAAACACCATATATTTT
d_gene: .
len: 15
v_gene: TRBV5-1
abundance: .
j_gene: TRBJ1-3

CDR3aa: CSVARKGTWAGTSSVDYNEQFF
CDR3nt: TGCAGCGTTGCCCGAAAAGGGACATGGGCCGGGACTAGCTCAGTAGACTACAATGAGCAGTTCTTC
d_gene: TRBD2
len: 22
v_gene: TRBV29-1
abundance: .
j_gene: TRBJ2-1

CDR3aa: CASTSDRGETQYF
CDR3nt: TGTGCCAGCACCTCCGACAGGGGAGAGACCCAGTACTTC
d_gene: TRBD1
len: 13
v_gene: TRBV6-5
abundance: .
j_gene: TRBJ2-5

CDR3aa: CATRPGTSGSLNTGELFF
CDR3nt: TGTGCCACCAGACCCGGGACTAGCGGGTCCTTGAACACCGGGGAGCTGTTTTTT
d_gene: TRBD2
len: 18
v_gene: TRBV24-1
abundance: .
j_gene: TRBJ2-2

CDR3aa: CASREGATNEKLFF
CDR3nt: TGTGCCAGCAGAGAGGGGGCAACTAATGAAAAACTGTTTTTT
d_gene: .
len: 14
v_gene: TRBV6-5
abundance: .
j_gene: TRBJ1-4

CDR3aa: CASSTKESGGLYGYTF
CDR3nt: TGTGCCAGTAGTACTAAAGAATCGGGGGGGCTCTATGGCTACACCTTC
d_gene: .
len: 16
v_gene: TRBV19
abundance: .
j_gene: TRBJ1-2

CDR3aa: CASGKGQGRGETQYF
CDR3nt: TGTGCTAGTGGCAAGGGACAGGGGAGGGGAGAGACCCAGTACTTC
d_gene: TRBD1
len: 15
v_gene: TRBV12-5
abundance: .
j_gene: TRBJ2-5

CDR3aa: CAWSTGTGNQPQHF
CDR3nt: TGTGCCTGGAGTACCGGGACAGGGAATCAGCCCCAGCATTTT
d_gene: TRBD1
len: 14
v_gene: TRBV30
abundance: .
j_gene: TRBJ1-5

CDR3aa: CASSPRDRGHYGYTF
CDR3nt: TGTGCCAGCAGTCCCCGGGACAGGGGCCACTATGGCTACACCTTC
d_gene: TRBD1
len: 15
v_gene: TRBV27
abundance: .
j_gene: TRBJ1-2

CDR3aa: CASSLELAGVGETQYF
CDR3nt: TGTGCCAGCAGCTTAGAGCTAGCGGGAGTTGGAGAGACCCAGTACTTC
d_gene: TRBD2
len: 16
v_gene: TRBV11-2
abundance: .
j_gene: TRBJ2-5

CDR3aa: CASSQEKGQTYNEQFF
CDR3nt: TGTGCCAGCAGCCAAGAAAAGGGGCAAACCTACAATGAGCAGTTCTTC
d_gene: .
len: 16
v_gene: TRBV3-1/TRBV3-2
abundance: .
j_gene: TRBJ2-1

CDR3aa: CASSQSAGMNTEAFF
CDR3nt: TGCGCCAGCAGCCAATCAGCAGGAATGAACACTGAAGCTTTCTTT
d_gene: .
len: 15
v_gene: TRBV4-1
abundance: .
j_gene: TRBJ1-1

CDR3aa: CASSGQGWPQHF
CDR3nt: TGTGCCAGCAGTGGGCAGGGGTGGCCCCAGCATTTT
d_gene: .
len: 12
v_gene: TRBV28
abundance: .
j_gene: TRBJ1-5

CDR3aa: CASSIGSPGQWTFF
CDR3nt: TGTGCCAGTAGTATAGGTTCTCCAGGACAATGGACTTTCTTT
d_gene: .
len: 14
v_gene: TRBV19
abundance: .
j_gene: TRBJ1-1

CDR3aa: CASSTRGDRGTEAFF
CDR3nt: TGTGCCAGCAGTACCCGTGGGGACAGGGGAACTGAAGCTTTCTTT
d_gene: TRBD1
len: 15
v_gene: TRBV28
abundance: .
j_gene: TRBJ1-1

CDR3aa: CASSQVIRRDPSSYNEQFF
CDR3nt: TGTGCCAGCAGCCAAGTCATTAGGCGGGACCCAAGCTCCTACAATGAGCAGTTCTTC
d_gene: .
len: 19
v_gene: TRBV4-2
abundance: .
j_gene: TRBJ2-1